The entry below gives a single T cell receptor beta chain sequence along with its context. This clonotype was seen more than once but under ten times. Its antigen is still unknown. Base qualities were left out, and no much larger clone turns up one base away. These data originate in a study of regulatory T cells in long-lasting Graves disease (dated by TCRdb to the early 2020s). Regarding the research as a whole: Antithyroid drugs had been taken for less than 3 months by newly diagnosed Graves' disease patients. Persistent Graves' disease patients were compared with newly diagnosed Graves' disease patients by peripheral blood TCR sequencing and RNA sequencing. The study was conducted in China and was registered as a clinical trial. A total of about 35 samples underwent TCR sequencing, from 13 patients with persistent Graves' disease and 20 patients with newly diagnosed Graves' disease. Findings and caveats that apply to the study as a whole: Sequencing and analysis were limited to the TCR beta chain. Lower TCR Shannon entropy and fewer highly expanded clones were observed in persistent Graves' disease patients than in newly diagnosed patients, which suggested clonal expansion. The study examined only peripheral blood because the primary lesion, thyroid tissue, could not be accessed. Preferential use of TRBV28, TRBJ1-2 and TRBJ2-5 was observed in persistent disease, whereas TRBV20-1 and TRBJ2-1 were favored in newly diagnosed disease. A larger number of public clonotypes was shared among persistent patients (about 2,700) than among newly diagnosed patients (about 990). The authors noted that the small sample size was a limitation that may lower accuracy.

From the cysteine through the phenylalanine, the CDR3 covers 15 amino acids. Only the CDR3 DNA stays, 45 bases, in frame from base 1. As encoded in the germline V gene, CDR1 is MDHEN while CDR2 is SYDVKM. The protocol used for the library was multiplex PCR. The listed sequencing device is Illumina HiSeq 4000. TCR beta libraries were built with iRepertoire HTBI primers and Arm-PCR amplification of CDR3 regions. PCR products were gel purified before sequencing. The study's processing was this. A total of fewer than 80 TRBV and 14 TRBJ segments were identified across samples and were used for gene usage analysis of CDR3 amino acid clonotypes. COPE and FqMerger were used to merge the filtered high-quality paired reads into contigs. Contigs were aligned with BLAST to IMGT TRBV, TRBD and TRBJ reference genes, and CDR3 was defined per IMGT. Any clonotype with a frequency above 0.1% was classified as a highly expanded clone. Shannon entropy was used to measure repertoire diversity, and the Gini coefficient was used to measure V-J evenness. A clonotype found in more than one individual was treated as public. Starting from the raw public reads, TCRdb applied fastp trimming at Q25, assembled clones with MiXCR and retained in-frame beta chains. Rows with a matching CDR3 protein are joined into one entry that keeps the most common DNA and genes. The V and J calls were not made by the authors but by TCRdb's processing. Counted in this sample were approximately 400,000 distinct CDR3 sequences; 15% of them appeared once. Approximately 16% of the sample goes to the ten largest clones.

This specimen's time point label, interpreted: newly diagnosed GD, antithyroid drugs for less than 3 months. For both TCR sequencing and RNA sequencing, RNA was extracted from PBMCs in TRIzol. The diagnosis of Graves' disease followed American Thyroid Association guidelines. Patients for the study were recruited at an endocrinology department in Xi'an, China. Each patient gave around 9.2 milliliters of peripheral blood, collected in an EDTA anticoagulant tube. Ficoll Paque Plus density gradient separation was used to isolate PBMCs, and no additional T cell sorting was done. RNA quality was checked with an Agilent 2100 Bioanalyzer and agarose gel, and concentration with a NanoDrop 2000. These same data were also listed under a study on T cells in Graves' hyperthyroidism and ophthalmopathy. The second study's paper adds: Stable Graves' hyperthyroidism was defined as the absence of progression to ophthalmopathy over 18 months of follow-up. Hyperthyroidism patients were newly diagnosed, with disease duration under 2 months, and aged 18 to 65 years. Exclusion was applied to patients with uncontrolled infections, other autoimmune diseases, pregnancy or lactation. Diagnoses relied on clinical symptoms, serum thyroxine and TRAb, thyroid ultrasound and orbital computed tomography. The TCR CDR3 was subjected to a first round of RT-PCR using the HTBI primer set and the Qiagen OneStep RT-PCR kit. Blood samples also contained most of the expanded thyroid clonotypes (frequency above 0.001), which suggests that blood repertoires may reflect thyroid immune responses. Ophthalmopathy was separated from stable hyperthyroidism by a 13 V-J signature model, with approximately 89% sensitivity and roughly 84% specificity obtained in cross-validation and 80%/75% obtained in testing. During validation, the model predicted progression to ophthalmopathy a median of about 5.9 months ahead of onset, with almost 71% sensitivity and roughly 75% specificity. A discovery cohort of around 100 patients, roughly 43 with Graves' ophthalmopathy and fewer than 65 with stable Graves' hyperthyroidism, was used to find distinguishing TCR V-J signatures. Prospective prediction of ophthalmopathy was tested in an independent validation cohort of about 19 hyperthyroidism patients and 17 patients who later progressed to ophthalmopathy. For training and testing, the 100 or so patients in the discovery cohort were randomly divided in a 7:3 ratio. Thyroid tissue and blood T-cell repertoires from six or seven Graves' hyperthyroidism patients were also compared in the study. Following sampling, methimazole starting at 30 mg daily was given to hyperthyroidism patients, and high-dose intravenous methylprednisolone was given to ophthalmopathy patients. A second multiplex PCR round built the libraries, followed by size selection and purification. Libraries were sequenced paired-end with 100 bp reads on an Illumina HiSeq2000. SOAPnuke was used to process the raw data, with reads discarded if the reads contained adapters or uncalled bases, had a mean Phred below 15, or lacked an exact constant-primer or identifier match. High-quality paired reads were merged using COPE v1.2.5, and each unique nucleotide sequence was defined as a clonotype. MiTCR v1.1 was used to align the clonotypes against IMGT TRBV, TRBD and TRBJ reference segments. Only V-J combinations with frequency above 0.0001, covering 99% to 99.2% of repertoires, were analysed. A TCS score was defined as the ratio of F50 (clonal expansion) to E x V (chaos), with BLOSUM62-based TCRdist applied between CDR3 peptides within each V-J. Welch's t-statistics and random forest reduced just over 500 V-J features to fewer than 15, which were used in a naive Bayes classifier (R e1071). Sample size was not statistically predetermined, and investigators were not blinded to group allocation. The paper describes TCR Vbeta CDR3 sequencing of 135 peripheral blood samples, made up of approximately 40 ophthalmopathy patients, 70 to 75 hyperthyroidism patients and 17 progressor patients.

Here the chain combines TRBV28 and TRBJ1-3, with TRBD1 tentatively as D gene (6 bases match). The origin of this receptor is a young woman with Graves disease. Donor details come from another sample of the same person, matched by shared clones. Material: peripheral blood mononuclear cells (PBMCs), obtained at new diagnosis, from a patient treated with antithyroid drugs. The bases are TGTGCGGGCACGGGGGGGCCGAACCCTGGAAACACCATATATTTT. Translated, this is CAGTGGPNPGNTIYF.